This TCR beta chain was documented in a study of post-analysis software for immune sequencing data. Libraries were made from TCR beta cDNA, and they carried unique molecular identifiers. Yield was approximately 500,000 cDNA molecules from about 1 to 10 million T cells. TCRdb re-called the PCR reads with MiXCR, one entry per CDR3 protein. The sample lists hundreds of thousands of distinct CDR3 sequences; over 45% were seen once. Per the germline V gene, CDR1 is DFQATT and CDR2 is SNEGSKA (reference sequence). The CDR3 consists of 12 residues. Trimming took 3 bases from V and 2 from J, leaving 6 bases between them. Study conclusions and caveats: Same-batch samples co-clustered strongly by F measure. Those with multiple sclerosis, the patient group, showed significantly lower normalized Chao1 diversity than controls. Patients carried a few TRBV segments more frequently than controls did, and TRBV5-6, TRBV5-1 and TRBV20-1 were among them.

On this clonotype: The antigen is unknown.

The source material was blood. This sequence was found in a girl aged 2 to 10 with multiple sclerosis. This chain joins TRBV20-1 and TRBJ2-3; D remains ambiguous. CDR3 DNA: TGCAGTGCTAGTCGGACCACAGATACGCAGTATTTT. Translation: CSASRTTDTQYF.